This T cell receptor (beta chain) was captured in a study of blood T cells in healthy people across ages. Study-wide findings and caveats: Getting older went along with TCR beta diversity per million T cells dropping roughly linearly. Since the PBMCs were unsorted, naive and antigen-experienced cells could not be conclusively compared.

The CDR3 is 16 residues long. Trimming removed 4 bases from V and 4 bases from J; junction bases left unmatched: 9. On this clonotype: Its antigen is unknown.

PCR was performed a second time for 7 to 11 cycles using a sample-barcoded 5' primer and a J-beta primer mix. TCRdb re-derived calls from the 5' RACE reads in MiXCR, one entry per CDR3 protein. The data contain some 890,000 distinct CDR3 sequences, roughly 28% of them singletons. These same data were also listed under a study on T cells of mothers and their children.

The sequence was collected from a woman in her thirties or forties in good health. The J gene is TRBJ2-3, the V gene TRBV12-3 or TRBV12-4; 9 bases fit TRBD2. Sequenced: blood. The CDR3 is CASSWGRGLAADTQYF. The CDR3 DNA sequence: TGTGCCAGCAGTTGGGGTCGGGGACTAGCCGCAGATACGCAGTATTTT.